This TCR beta chain was captured in a study of CD8 T cells in Susac syndrome. Findings of the study overall: The study conceded that relatively few individuals underwent its TCR sequencing and HLA analysis.

A quantity of about 0.5 to 1 ug RNA underwent reverse transcription using random hexamers. A multiplex approach, immunoSEQ multiplex PCR, amplified TCR beta CDR3 across 54 Vbeta and 13 Jbeta. TCRdb fed the immunoSEQ multiplex PCR reads into MiXCR, producing one record per CDR3 protein. The sample carries around 200,000 distinct CDR3 sequences, 95% recorded once. The CDR3 has 13 amino acids. In germline, CDR1 is SGHDN, CDR2 FVKESK. V dropped 1 base and J dropped 6 bases, with 7 bases sitting between them. Remarks on this clonotype: Its antigen is not identified.

The sequence derives from a human donor with multiple sclerosis. This chain connects TRBV14 to TRBJ1-5, with D hard to call. The sequenced sample consisted of CD4+ T cells from PBMCs. Here the CDR3 DNA reads TGTGCCAGCAGCCAAGGGGCGTCTCAGCCCCAGCATTTT. Amino acid sequence: CASSQGASQPQHF.